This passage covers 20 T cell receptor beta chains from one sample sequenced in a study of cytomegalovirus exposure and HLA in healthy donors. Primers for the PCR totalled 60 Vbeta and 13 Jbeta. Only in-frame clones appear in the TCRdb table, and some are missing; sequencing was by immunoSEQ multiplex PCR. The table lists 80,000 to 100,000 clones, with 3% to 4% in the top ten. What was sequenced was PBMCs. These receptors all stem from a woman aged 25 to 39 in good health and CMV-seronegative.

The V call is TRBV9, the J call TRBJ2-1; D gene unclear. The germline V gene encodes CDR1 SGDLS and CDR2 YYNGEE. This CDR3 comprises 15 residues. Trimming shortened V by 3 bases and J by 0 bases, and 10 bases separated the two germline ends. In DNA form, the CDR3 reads TGTGCCAGCAGCGCTAGAATCAGCTCCTACAATGAGCAGTTCTTC. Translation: CASSARISSYNEQFF.

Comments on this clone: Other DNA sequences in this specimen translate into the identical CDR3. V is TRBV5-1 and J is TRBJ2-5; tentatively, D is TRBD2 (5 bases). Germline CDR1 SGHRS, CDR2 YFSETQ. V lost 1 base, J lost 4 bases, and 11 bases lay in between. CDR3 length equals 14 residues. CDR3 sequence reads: CASSLTREGETQYF. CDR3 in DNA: TGCGCCAGCAGCTTGACCCGGGAAGGAGAGACCCAGTACTTC.

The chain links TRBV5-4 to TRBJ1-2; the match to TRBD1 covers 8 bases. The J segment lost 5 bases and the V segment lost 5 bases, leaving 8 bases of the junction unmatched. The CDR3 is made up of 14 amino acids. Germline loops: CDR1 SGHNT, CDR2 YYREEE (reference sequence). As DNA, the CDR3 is TGTGCCAGCAGAACGACAGGGGTCGAATATGGCTACACCTTC. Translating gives CASRTTGVEYGYTF. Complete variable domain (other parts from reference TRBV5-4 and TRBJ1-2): ETGVTQSPTHLIKTRGQQVTLRCSSQSGHNTVSWYQQALGQGPQFIFQYYREEENGRGNFPPRFSGLQFPNYSSELNVNALELDDSALYLCASRTTGVEYGYTFGSGTRLTVV.

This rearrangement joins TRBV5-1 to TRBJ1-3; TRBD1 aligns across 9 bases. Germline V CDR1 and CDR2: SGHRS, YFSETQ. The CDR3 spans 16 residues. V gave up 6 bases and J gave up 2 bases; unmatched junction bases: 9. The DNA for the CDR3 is TGCGCCAGCACCATGGCCGGGACAGGGACTGGAAACACCATATATTTT. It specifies CASTMAGTGTGNTIYF.

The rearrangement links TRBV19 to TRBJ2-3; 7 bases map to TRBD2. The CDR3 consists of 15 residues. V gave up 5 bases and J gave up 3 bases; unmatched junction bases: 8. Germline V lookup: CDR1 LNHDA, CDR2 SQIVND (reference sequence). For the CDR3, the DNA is TGTGCCAGTAGTCCCTCCGGGAGGTGGACAGATACGCAGTATTTT. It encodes CASSPSGRWTDTQYF. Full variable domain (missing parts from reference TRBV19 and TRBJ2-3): DGGITQSPKYLFRKEGQNVTLSCEQNLNHDAMYWYRQDPGQGLRLIYYSQIVNDFQKGDIAEGYSVSREKKESFPLTVTSAQKNPTAFYLCASSPSGRWTDTQYFGPGTRLTVL.

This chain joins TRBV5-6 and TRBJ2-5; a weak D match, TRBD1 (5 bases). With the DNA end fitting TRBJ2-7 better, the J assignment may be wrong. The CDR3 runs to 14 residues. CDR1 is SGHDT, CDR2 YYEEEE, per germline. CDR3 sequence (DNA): TGTGCCAGCAGCTTGGACAGGAGAACCTACGAGCAGTACTTC. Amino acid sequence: CASSLDRRTYEQYF.

The CDR3, as DNA: TGTGCCAGCTTAGGGGACACCGGGGAGCTGTTTTTT. Translating it yields CASLGDTGELFF. This sequence joins TRBV7-3 and TRBJ2-2; TRBD1 is a possible D gene (5 bases). Germline assignment: CDR1 SGHTA and CDR2 FQGTGA. This CDR3 is built from 12 residues. Trimming shortened V by 8 bases and J by 3 bases, and 7 bases separated the two germline ends.

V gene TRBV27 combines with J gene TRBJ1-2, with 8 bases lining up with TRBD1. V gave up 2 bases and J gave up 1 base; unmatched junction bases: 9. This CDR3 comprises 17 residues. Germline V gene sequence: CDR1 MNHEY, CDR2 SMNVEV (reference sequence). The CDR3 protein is CASSLEPSGQGNYGYTF. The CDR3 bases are TGTGCCAGCAGTTTAGAGCCCTCTGGACAGGGTAACTATGGCTACACCTTC.

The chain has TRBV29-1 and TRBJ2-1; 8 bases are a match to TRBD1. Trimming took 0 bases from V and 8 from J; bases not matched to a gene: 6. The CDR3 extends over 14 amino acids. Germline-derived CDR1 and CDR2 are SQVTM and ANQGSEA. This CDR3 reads CSVEERAGGDEQFF. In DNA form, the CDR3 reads TGCAGCGTTGAAGAACGGGCAGGGGGCGATGAGCAGTTCTTC.

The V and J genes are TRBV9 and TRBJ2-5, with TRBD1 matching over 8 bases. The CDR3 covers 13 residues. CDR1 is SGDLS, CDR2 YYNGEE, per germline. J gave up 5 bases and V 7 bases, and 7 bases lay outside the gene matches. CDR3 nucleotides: TGTGCCAGCGCGGGCCAGGGGGCCGAGACCCAGTACTTC. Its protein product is CASAGQGAETQYF.

The CDR3 DNA is TGTGCCAGCAGTTTTGCAGGGTACGAGCAGTACTTC. Translated, it gives CASSFAGYEQYF. This chain links TRBV28 with TRBJ2-7; a possible D gene is TRBD1 (5 bases). The germline V gene has CDR1 MDHEN and CDR2 SYDVKM. Trimming removed 3 bases from V and 4 bases from J, with 7 bases in between. This CDR3 region has 12 residues.

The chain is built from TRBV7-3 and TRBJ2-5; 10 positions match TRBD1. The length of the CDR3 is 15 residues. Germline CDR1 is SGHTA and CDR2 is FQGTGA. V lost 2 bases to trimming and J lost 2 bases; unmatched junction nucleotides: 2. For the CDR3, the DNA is TGTGCCAGCAGCTTAGGGGGACAGGGGCAAGAGACCCAGTACTTC. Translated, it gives CASSLGGQGQETQYF.

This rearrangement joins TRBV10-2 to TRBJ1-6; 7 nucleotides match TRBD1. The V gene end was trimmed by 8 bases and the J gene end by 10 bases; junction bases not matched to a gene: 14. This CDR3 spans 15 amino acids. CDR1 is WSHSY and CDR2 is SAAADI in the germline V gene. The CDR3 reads CASQMEADRASPLHF. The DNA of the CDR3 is TGCGCCAGCCAGATGGAGGCCGACAGGGCCTCACCCCTCCACTTT.

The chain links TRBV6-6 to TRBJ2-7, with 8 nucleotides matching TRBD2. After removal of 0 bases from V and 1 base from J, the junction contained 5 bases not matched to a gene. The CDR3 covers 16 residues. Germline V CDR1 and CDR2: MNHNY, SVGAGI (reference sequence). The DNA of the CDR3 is TGTGCCAGCAGTTACTCGGCGGGGGGAGCATCCTACGAGCAGTACTTC. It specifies CASSYSAGGASYEQYF.

CDR3 coding DNA: TGTGCCAGCAGTGTAGATAAGAACACTGAAGCTTTCTTT. Amino acids: CASSVDKNTEAFF. The chain employs TRBV2 and TRBJ1-1; D is unclear. The V gene's germline CDR1 is SNHLY and CDR2 FYNNEI. Trimming removed 4 bases from V and 1 base from J, with 7 bases in between. The length of the CDR3 is 13 residues.

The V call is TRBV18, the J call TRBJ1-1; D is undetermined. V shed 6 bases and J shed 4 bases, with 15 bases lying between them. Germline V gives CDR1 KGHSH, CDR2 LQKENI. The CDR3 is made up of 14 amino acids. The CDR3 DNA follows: TGTGCCAGCTCGCGAGACACGCAGGCCACTGAAGCTTTCTTT. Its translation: CASSRDTQATEAFF. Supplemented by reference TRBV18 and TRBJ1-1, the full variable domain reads NAGVMQNPRHLVRRRGQEARLRCSPMKGHSHVYWYRQLPEEGLKFMVYLQKENIIDESGMPKERFSAEFPKEGPSILRIQQVVRGDSAAYFCASSRDTQATEAFFGQGTRLTVV.

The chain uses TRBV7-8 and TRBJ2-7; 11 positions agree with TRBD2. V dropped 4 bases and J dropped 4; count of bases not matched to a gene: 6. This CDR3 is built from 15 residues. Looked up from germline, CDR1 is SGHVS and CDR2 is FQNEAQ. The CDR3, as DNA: TGTGCCAGCAGCTCCACTAGCGGGAGTAAATACGAGCAGTACTTC. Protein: CASSSTSGSKYEQYF.

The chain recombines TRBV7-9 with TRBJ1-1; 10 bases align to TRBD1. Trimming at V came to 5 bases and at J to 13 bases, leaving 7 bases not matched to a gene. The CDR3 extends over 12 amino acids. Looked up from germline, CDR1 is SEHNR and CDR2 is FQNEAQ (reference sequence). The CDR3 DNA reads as TGTGCCAGCAGCCCGGACAGGGGGGTGTATTTCTTT. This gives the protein CASSPDRGVYFF.

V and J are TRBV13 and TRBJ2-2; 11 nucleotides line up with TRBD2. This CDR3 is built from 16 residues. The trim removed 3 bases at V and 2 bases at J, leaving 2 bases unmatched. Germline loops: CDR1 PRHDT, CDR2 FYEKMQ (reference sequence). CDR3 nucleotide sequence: TGTGCCAGCAGCTTTGGGACTAGCGGTAACACCGGGGAGCTGTTTTTT. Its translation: CASSFGTSGNTGELFF.

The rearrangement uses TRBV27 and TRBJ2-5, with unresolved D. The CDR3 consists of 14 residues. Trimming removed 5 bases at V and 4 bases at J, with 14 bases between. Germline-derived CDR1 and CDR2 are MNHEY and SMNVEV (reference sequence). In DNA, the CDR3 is TGTGCCAGCAGTCGCCTAAGCGAGCGAGAGACCCAGTACTTC. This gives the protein CASSRLSERETQYF.